Below are 8 T cell receptor beta chains sequenced from a single sample in a study of blood T cell repertoires in COVID-19. Using immunoSEQ multiplex PCR, the repertoire was profiled, and TCRdb retains in-frame clones only, with some absent. The top ten hold roughly 2% of the sample, which has approximately 77,000 clones, roughly 88% seen once. The sample was peripheral blood. These receptors were collected from a man aged 25-45 years with acute or convalescent COVID-19.

This chain links TRBV12-3 or TRBV12-4 with TRBJ1-1; 8 bases match TRBD1. This CDR3 contains 13 residues. The trim removed 3 bases at V and 3 bases at J, leaving 0 bases unmatched. CDR3 in amino acids: CASSLTGDTEAFF. The DNA of the CDR3 is TGTGCCAGCAGTTTGACAGGGGACACTGAAGCTTTCTTT.

This clone showed up just a few times. V and J are TRBV5-4 and TRBJ1-5; 9 bases fit TRBD1. Losses at the gene ends were 4 bases for V and 12 bases for J; bases not matched to a gene: 8. Germline V CDR1 and CDR2: SGHNT, YYREEE (reference sequence). The CDR3 extends over 13 amino acids. CDR3 sequence: CASSTYGTGIQHF. CDR3 DNA sequence: TGTGCCAGCAGCACCTACGGGACAGGGATCCAGCATTTT.

In nucleotides, the CDR3 is TGCGCCAGCAGCCAGGGGGGAGTAGGGACTGAAGCTTTCTTT. The encoded protein is CASSQGGVGTEAFF. V is TRBV4-3 and J is TRBJ1-1, with a tentative D call TRBD1 (5 bases). CDR3 size: 14 residues. V lost 3 bases to trimming and J lost 5 bases, with 13 bases between them. From germline, CDR1 is LGHNA and CDR2 YSLEER.

The rearrangement uses TRBV7-2 and TRBJ2-3, with TRBD2 matching 12 bases. J was trimmed by 1 base and V by 5 bases; bases with no gene match: 4. The CDR3 extends over 16 amino acids. Germline lookup yields CDR1 SGHTA and CDR2 FQGNSA. The CDR3 DNA reads as TGTGCCAGCAGCCCTCGACTAGCGGGGGGCACAGATACGCAGTATTTT. As protein: CASSPRLAGGTDTQYF.

This chain links TRBV9 with TRBJ1-1; 8 bases are a match to TRBD1. J was trimmed by 9 bases and V by 0 bases; bases with no gene match: 7. The CDR3 contains 14 residues. From germline, CDR1 is SGDLS and CDR2 YYNGEE. The CDR3 reads CASSVGDWTGKAFF. CDR3 nucleotide sequence: TGTGCCAGCAGCGTAGGGGATTGGACAGGGAAAGCTTTCTTT.

The chain links TRBV2 to TRBJ2-7; 9 bases line up with TRBD1. Germline CDR1 and CDR2: SNHLY and FYNNEI. The CDR3 is made up of 12 amino acids. Germline trimming cut 7 bases from V and 6 bases from J; bases unmatched to any gene: 4. The CDR3 here is CASTPDRGEQYV. The CDR3 DNA reads TGTGCCAGCACCCCGGACAGGGGCGAGCAGTACGTC.

This clone was recorded once. The chain uses TRBV5-6 and TRBJ1-2; D perhaps matches TRBD1 (6 bases). V lost 4 bases and J lost 4, with 17 bases in between. This CDR3 is built from 15 residues. Germline V gene data show CDR1 as SGHDT and CDR2 as YYEEEE. In nucleotides, the CDR3 is TGTGCCAGCAGCCCCACACCCGGGACATCCTATGGCTACACCTTC. It specifies CASSPTPGTSYGYTF.

V gene TRBV7-9 combines with J gene TRBJ1-1, with D uncertain. The ends were cut back, 4 bases at V and 7 bases at J, with 10 bases in the middle. The CDR3 spans 12 residues. Germline V gives CDR1 SEHNR, CDR2 FQNEAQ (reference sequence). The CDR3 nucleotides read TGTGCCAGCAGCTGGCCGCCAGATGAAGCTTTCTTT. Protein sequence: CASSWPPDEAFF.